This T cell receptor beta chain was recovered during a study of blood T cell repertoires in COVID-19. As for the study in general: Samples came from the United States, Italy and Spain, spanning acute and convalescent COVID-19. From T cells, B-cell-depleted T cells, or PBMCs came the material, which was cDNA or gDNA.

The authors' processing: Amplifying reference gene primers gave estimates of nucleated cell counts. The repertoire was sequenced with immunoSEQ multiplex PCR; TCRdb's copy has only in-frame clones and lacks some. V and J calls and clone size are copied from that table; D and trimming were computed from the DNA. The sample contains approximately 200,000 clones, just under 90% of which appear only once. Clinical history as reported by participants underpinned cohort assignment. Trimming at V came to 1 base and at J to 2 bases, leaving 7 bases not matched to a gene. This CDR3 spans 16 amino acids. The germline gives CDR1 SGDLS, CDR2 YYNGEE.

This receptor was identified in a man aged 25 to 40 who had recovered from COVID-19. The rearrangement links TRBV9 to TRBJ2-5; 8 bases align to TRBD2. What was sequenced was PBMCs or T cells enriched from blood (not recorded which). CDR3 DNA sequence: TGTGCCAGCAGCGTACCCACGCGGGGGGTTCAAGAGACCCAGTACTTC. Protein product: CASSVPTRGVQETQYF.